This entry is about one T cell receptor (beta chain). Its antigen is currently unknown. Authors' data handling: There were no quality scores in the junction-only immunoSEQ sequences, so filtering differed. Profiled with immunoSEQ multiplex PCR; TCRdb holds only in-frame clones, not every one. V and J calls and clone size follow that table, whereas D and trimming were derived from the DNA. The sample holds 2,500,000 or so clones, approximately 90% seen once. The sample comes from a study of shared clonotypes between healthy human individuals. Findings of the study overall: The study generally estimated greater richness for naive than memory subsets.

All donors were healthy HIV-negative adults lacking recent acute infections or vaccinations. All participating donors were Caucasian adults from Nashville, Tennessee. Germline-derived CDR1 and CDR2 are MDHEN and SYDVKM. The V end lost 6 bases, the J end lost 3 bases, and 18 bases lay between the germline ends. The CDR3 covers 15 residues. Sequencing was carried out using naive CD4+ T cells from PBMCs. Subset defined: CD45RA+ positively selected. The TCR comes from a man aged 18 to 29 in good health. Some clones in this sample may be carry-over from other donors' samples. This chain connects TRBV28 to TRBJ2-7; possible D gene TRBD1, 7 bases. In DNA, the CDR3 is TGTGCCAGCAGACATGGGGGGACAGAGAACTACGAGCAGTACTTC. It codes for CASRHGGTENYEQYF.